This note documents a single T cell receptor (beta chain) sequence. Its antigen remains unknown. Assay: immunoSEQ multiplex PCR; the TCRdb copy retains only in-frame clones and omits some. The table shows over 130,000 clones, with more than 75% occurring only once. These data originate in a study of T cell responses to AZD1222 COVID-19 vaccine. This CDR3 is 15 amino acids long. Germline trimming cut 3 bases from V and 4 bases from J; bases unmatched to any gene: 6. CDR1 MGHRA and CDR2 YSYEKL come from the germline V gene. General study findings and limits: Along spike, vaccine-associated CD4 TCRs were found throughout, with dominance at 160-218 and 743-854.

Sample: peripheral blood, taken 28 days after the second AZD1222 dose. This TCR was recovered from an adult who received the AZD1222 COVID-19 vaccine. The chain uses TRBV4-1 and TRBJ2-7, with 10 nucleotides matching TRBD2. In nucleotides, the CDR3 is TGCGCCAGCAGCCAGGGCAGCGGGGGGGGTTACGAGCAGTACTTC. Translating it yields CASSQGSGGGYEQYF.